This note documents a single T cell receptor (beta chain) sequence. Its specificity is not known. The source of the sample is a study of OX40 agonist ivuxolimab in advanced cancers. Overall study results and limits: The study observed clonal expansion of CD4+ and CD8+ blood T cells by week 6 at 0.1 to 3.0 mg/kg.

Measured with immunoSEQ multiplex PCR; TCRdb has only the in-frame clones, and not every one. The sample has some 20,000 clones; 80% to 90% are singletons. This sample comprised CD4+ or CD8+ T cells sorted from blood, obtained in a trial of the OX40 agonist ivuxolimab. This TCR was recovered from an adult with an advanced solid tumor such as melanoma, head and neck, liver or kidney cancer.

The CDR3 region has the DNA TGTGCCAGCAGCCCCGCGAGGCCCGGACAGGGGGTCGGTCAGCCCCAGCATTTT. As protein: CASSPARPGQGVGQPQHF. The chain joins TRBV27 to TRBJ1-5, with TRBD1 matching 10 bases. Unmatched junction bases numbered 17, after V lost 6 bases and J lost 6 bases. Germline V gene lookup returns CDR1 MNHEY and CDR2 SMNVEV (reference sequence). This CDR3 is built from 18 residues.